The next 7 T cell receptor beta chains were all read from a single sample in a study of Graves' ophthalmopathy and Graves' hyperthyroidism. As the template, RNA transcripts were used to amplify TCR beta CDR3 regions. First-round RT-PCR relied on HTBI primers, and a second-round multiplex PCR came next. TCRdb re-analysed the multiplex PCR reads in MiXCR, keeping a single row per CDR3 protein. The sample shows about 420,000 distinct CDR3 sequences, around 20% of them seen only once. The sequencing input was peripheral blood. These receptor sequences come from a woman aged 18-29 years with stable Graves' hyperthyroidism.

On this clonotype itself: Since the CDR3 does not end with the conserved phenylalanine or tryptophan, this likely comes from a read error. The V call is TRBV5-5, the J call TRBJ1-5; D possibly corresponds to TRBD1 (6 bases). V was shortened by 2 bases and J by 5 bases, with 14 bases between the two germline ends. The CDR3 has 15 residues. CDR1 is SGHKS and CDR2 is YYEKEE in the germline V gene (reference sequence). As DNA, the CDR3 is TGTGCCAGCAGCTTTTCCGGGACAACGGATCAGCCCCAGCATGTT. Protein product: CASSFSGTTDQPQHV.

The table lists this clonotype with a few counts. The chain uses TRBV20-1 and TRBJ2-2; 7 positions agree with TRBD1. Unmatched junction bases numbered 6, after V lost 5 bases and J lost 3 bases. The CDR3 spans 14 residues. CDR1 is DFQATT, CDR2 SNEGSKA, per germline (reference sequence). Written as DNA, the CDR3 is TGCAGTGCTGGAGGACAGGCCTACACCGGGGAGCTGTTTTTT. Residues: CSAGGQAYTGELFF.

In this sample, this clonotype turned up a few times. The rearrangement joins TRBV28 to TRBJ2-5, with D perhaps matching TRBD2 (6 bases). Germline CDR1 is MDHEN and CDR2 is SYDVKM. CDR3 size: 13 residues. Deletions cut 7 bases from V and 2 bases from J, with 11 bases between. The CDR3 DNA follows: TGTGCCAGCACCGGGGGTTCGCAAGAGACCCAGTACTTC. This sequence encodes CASTGGSQETQYF.

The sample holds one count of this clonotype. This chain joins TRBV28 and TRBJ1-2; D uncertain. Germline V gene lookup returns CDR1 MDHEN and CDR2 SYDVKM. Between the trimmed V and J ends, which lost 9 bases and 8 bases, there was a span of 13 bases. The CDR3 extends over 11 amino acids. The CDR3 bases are TGTGCCAGTGGCGGGGTAACGGGCTACACCTTC. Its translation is CASGGVTGYTF.

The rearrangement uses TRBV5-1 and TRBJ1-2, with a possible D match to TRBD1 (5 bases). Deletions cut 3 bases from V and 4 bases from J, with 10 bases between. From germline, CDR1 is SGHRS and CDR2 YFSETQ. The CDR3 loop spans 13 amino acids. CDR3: CASSSRVGYGYTF. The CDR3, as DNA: TGCGCCAGCAGCTCCAGGGTGGGCTATGGCTACACCTTC. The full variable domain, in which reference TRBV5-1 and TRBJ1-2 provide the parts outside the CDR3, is KAGVTQTPRYLIKTRGQQVTLSCSPISGHRSVSWYQQTPGQGLQFLFEYFSETQRNKGNFPGRFSGRQFSNSRSEMNVSTLELGDSALYLCASSSRVGYGYTFGSGTRLTVV.

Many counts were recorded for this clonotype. This CDR3 is CASSVRQDNYGYTF. The CDR3 DNA sequence: TGTGCCAGCAGTGTCCGACAGGACAACTATGGCTACACCTTC. The chain links TRBV12-3 or TRBV12-4 to TRBJ1-2; D is perhaps TRBD1 (6 bases). V was cut by 5 bases and J by 2 bases, with 12 bases left in between. There are 14 residues in the CDR3.

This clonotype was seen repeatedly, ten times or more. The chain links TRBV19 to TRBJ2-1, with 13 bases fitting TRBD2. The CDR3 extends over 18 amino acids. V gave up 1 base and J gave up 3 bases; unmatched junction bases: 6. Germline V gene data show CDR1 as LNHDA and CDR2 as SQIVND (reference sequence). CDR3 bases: TGTGCCAGTAGTATAGGAACTAGCGGGAGGGCCAACTACAATGAGCAGTTCTTC. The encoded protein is CASSIGTSGRANYNEQFF.